This T cell receptor (beta chain) was captured in a study of blood T cells in healthy people across ages. Study-level results: Naive T cell percentage showed a strong correlation with TCR beta diversity.

Regarding this clonotype: Its cognate antigen is unknown.

Trimming stripped 1 base from V and 6 bases from J, with 19 bases between. The CDR3 runs to 17 residues. Germline V gene lookup returns CDR1 SGHVS and CDR2 FQNEAQ. A sample-barcoded 5' primer and a J-beta primer mix were used in a second PCR of roughly 7 to 12 cycles. TCRdb reprocessed the 5' RACE reads via MiXCR and lists one record per CDR3 protein. Here the sample spans fewer than 1,000,000 distinct CDR3 sequences, 46% being singletons. Each sample yielded at least 7 million isolated PBMCs. RNA extraction gave at least 5 micrograms of total RNA per sample. This TCR was recovered from an elderly man in good health. The source material was blood. The gene calls are TRBV7-8 and TRBJ1-5, with a tentative D call TRBD1 (6 bases). The CDR3 DNA sequence: TGTGCCAGCAGCTTAGTCGCCGGGACACAAAGGGGTCAGCCCCAGCATTTT. Its protein product is CASSLVAGTQRGQPQHF.